This T cell receptor beta chain was sequenced for a study of metastatic and nonmetastatic thyroid tumors. Study-level points and caveats: In both blood and tumor samples, TCR beta diversity was reported significantly higher for malignant than benign nodules.

Ahead of thyroid surgery, no patient had received treatment of any kind. A single count supports this clone. Its antigen is unknown. The CDR3 has 19 residues. Germline V gene sequence: CDR1 ENHRY, CDR2 SYGVKD. V lost 0 bases to trimming and J lost 1 base, with 18 bases between them. TCRdb re-clonotyped the PCR reads through MiXCR. Of around 59,000 clones in the sample, 15% to 20% were seen once. This clonotype was sampled from a male donor with papillary thyroid cancer or a benign thyroid nodule (not recorded which). Some clones in this sample may be carry-over from other donors' samples. The specimen sequenced was blood. V and J are TRBV10-3 and TRBJ2-2; no definite D call. The CDR3 region has the DNA TGTGCCATCAGTGAGTCGTACGTCGTCATGGTACAGAACACCGGGGAGCTGTTTTTT. It encodes CAISESYVVMVQNTGELFF.